These 21 T cell receptor beta chains were all obtained from the same sample, sequenced in a study of identical twins. TCRdb processed the 5' RACE reads anew with MiXCR; each CDR3 protein has one entry. The sample includes about 520,000 distinct CDR3 sequences, roughly a fifth of them seen just once. The same sample was also used in a study of T cells expressing NK-cell markers.

The sequenced material came from CD4+ T cells sorted from blood. These receptors were taken from a woman aged 18-35 years in good health.

This clonotype was detected ten times or more. The chain has TRBV29-1 and TRBJ2-6; D is ambiguous. The CDR3 has 15 residues. Trimming pared 1 base from V and 4 bases from J, leaving 11 bases between. From germline, CDR1 is SQVTM and CDR2 ANQGSEA. The CDR3 here is CSVEVKGAGANVLTF. CDR3 DNA sequence: TGCAGCGTTGAAGTTAAGGGCGCCGGGGCCAACGTCCTGACTTTC.

This chain's CDR3 is CSGRDSGANVLTF. The CDR3, as DNA: TGCAGTGGGCGCGATTCTGGGGCCAACGTCCTGACTTTC. This chain uses TRBV20-1 with TRBJ2-6; no firm D call. The CDR3 covers 13 residues. The ends were cut back, 7 bases at V and 1 base at J, with 8 bases in the middle. The germline V gene encodes CDR1 DFQATT and CDR2 SNEGSKA (reference sequence).

This clonotype was recorded many times. The V and J genes are TRBV5-5 and TRBJ2-7, with D perhaps given as TRBD1 or TRBD2 (5 bases each). The ends were cut back, 3 bases at V and 2 bases at J, with 18 bases in the middle. Germline CDR1 reads SGHKS; CDR2 reads YYEKEE (reference sequence). CDR3 size: 16 residues. CDR3 residues: CASSSRTVQGPYEQYF. CDR3 DNA: TGTGCCAGCAGCTCAAGGACGGTTCAGGGACCCTACGAGCAGTACTTC.

This clonotype was found many times. This sequence joins TRBV9 and TRBJ1-1, with D unclear. Germline loops: CDR1 SGDLS, CDR2 YYNGEE. With 4 bases removed from V and 3 bases from J, the gap between germline ends came to 16 bases. The CDR3 covers 15 residues. The CDR3 loop reads CASSPRVGWDTEAFF. The CDR3 bases are TGTGCCAGCAGCCCCCGGGTAGGGTGGGACACTGAAGCTTTCTTT.

This clonotype has a handful of counts. V gene TRBV20-1 combines with J gene TRBJ1-6; possibly TRBD1 for D (6 bases). Between the trimmed V and J ends, which lost 2 bases and 3 bases, there was a span of 8 bases. Germline assignment: CDR1 DFQATT and CDR2 SNEGSKA (reference sequence). CDR3 length: 14 amino acids. The CDR3 sequence: CSARQGNYNSPLHF. The CDR3 DNA is TGCAGTGCTAGACAGGGGAACTATAATTCACCCCTCCACTTT.

This chain uses TRBV20-1 with TRBJ2-1; perhaps TRBD2 as D (5 bases). Trimming stripped 7 bases from V and 3 bases from J, with 19 bases between. CDR1 DFQATT and CDR2 SNEGSKA come from the germline V gene (reference sequence). The CDR3 length is 15 residues. CDR3 coding DNA: TGCAGTGGAGTCGGCCGATCACTAGGCTACAATGAGCAGTTCTTC. Translating gives CSGVGRSLGYNEQFF.

The chain is built from TRBV11-2 and TRBJ2-1; 7 bases align to TRBD1. The J segment lost 0 bases and the V segment lost 5 bases, leaving 13 bases of the junction unmatched. The CDR3 has 18 residues. Per the germline V gene, CDR1 is SGHAT and CDR2 is FQNNGV. The CDR3 coding sequence is TGTGCCAGCAGCCCCCGGGACAGAAGAGTTAGCTCCTACAATGAGCAGTTCTTC. It codes for CASSPRDRRVSSYNEQFF.

This clonotype was recorded many times. At one of its ends the junction is not consistent with the germline gene, which may arise from a read error. V gene TRBV6-1 combines with J gene TRBJ2-3, with 7 bases that match TRBD1. CDR1 and CDR2 from the germline V gene are MNHNS and SASEGT. The CDR3 has 13 residues. CDR3 coding DNA: TGCGCCAGCCGTGGACAGGGCACAGATACGCAGTATTTT. It codes for CASRGQGTDTQYF.

There are many counts of this clonotype. The V call is TRBV7-2, the J call TRBJ2-1; no reliable D call. The V end was cut by 1 base, the J end by 6 bases, with 10 bases between. This CDR3 comprises 14 residues. Germline CDR1 reads SGHTA; CDR2 reads FQGNSA. CDR3 protein: CASSLGFMSNEQFF. The CDR3 DNA reads as TGTGCCAGCAGCTTAGGTTTCATGTCCAATGAGCAGTTCTTC.

The chain uses TRBV5-1 and TRBJ2-5; TRBD1 aligns across 10 bases. V dropped 0 bases and J dropped 2; count of bases not matched to a gene: 4. Per germline, CDR1 SGHRS and CDR2 YFSETQ. The CDR3 contains 16 residues. The DNA of the CDR3 is TGCGCCAGCAGCTTGGTCTGGGACAGGGGTCAAGAGACCCAGTACTTC. It specifies CASSLVWDRGQETQYF.

As DNA, the CDR3 is TGTGCCAGCACCACCGTAGCGGGAGGGCCCACAGATACGCAGTATTTT. Its translation is CASTTVAGGPTDTQYF. The chain employs TRBV2 and TRBJ2-3, with 11 bases identical to TRBD2. Germline loops: CDR1 SNHLY, CDR2 FYNNEI. V was pared by 7 bases and J by 2 bases, with 8 bases of the junction left unmatched. CDR3 size: 16 residues.

This clonotype was observed many times. This sequence joins TRBV5-1 and TRBJ2-1, with D tentatively TRBD2 (6 bases). V was shortened by 7 bases and J by 3 bases, with 14 bases between the two germline ends. Germline lookup yields CDR1 SGHRS and CDR2 YFSETQ. CDR3 length: 14 amino acids. The CDR3 here is CASGSGSGYNEQFF. Here the CDR3 DNA reads TGCGCCAGCGGTTCCGGGAGCGGCTACAATGAGCAGTTCTTC.

The chain recombines TRBV20-1 with TRBJ2-1; TRBD2 matches 10 bases. The CDR3 consists of 15 residues. V gave up 0 bases and J gave up 7 bases; unmatched junction bases: 6. The V gene's germline CDR1 is DFQATT and CDR2 SNEGSKA (reference sequence). The CDR3 DNA reads TGCAGTGCTAGAGATCTAGCGGGAGTGGGGAATGAGCAGTTCTTC. Translating it yields CSARDLAGVGNEQFF.

This chain links TRBV6-5 with TRBJ2-5; D is perhaps TRBD2 (7 bases). The V gene's germline CDR1 is MNHEY and CDR2 SVGAGI. Trimming shortened V by 10 bases and J by 6 bases, and 15 bases separated the two germline ends. This CDR3 is built from 12 residues. This chain's CDR3 is CAIGGGRQTQYF. CDR3 DNA sequence: TGTGCCATTGGCGGGGGCAGGCAGACCCAGTACTTC.

The gene calls are TRBV20-1 and TRBJ2-1; D possibly corresponds to TRBD2 (6 bases). The V gene's germline CDR1 is DFQATT and CDR2 SNEGSKA (reference sequence). V was cut by 3 bases and J by 3 bases, with 21 bases left in between. The CDR3 is 17 residues long. The CDR3 region is CSARGLAGPSYYNEQFF. For the CDR3, the DNA is TGCAGTGCTAGGGGTTTGGCGGGACCTTCCTACTACAATGAGCAGTTCTTC.

V gene TRBV20-1 combines with J gene TRBJ2-1; 12 bases are a match to TRBD2. The CDR3 runs 16 residues. The V gene's germline CDR1 is DFQATT and CDR2 SNEGSKA (reference sequence). V gave up 6 bases and J gave up 0 bases; unmatched junction bases: 6. The CDR3, as DNA: TGCAGTGCGCGGACTAGCGGGGAGAGCTCCTACAATGAGCAGTTCTTC. As protein: CSARTSGESSYNEQFF.

The table lists this clonotype with a few counts. This chain connects TRBV6-5 to TRBJ2-5; no clear D gene. V gave up 2 bases and J gave up 7 bases, with 14 bases separating them. Germline assignment: CDR1 MNHEY and CDR2 SVGAGI. The CDR3 runs to 14 residues. This CDR3 is CASSYDLQVGTQYF. CDR3 coding DNA: TGTGCCAGCAGTTACGACCTCCAGGTGGGGACCCAGTACTTC.

This clonotype was seen more than once but under ten times. This chain links TRBV9 with TRBJ1-5; D remains unclear. V was trimmed by 0 bases and J by 5 bases, leaving 6 bases between them. Per the germline V gene, CDR1 is SGDLS and CDR2 is YYNGEE. This CDR3 spans 13 amino acids. The CDR3 region has the DNA TGTGCCAGCAGCGTAGGATCCGATCAGCCCCAGCATTTT. It specifies CASSVGSDQPQHF.

This clonotype was seen a few times. This chain uses TRBV15 with TRBJ2-1; D is uncertain. V dropped 5 bases and J dropped 2 bases, with 4 bases sitting between them. Germline V gene sequence: CDR1 LNHNV, CDR2 YYDKDF (reference sequence). The CDR3 runs to 12 residues. The CDR3 DNA follows: TGTGCCACCAGCGGGGCCTACAATGAGCAGTTCTTC. The encoded protein is CATSGAYNEQFF.

The table lists this clonotype with a few counts. The chain employs TRBV20-1 and TRBJ2-1, with a tentative D call TRBD2 (6 bases). V was clipped by 3 bases and J by 2 bases, with 14 bases between them. The CDR3 loop spans 15 amino acids. CDR1 is DFQATT and CDR2 is SNEGSKA in the germline V gene (reference sequence). The CDR3, as DNA: TGCAGTGCTAGGTCCAAGCGGGCAACCTACAATGAGCAGTTCTTC. Its protein product is CSARSKRATYNEQFF.

The chain uses TRBV4-3 and TRBJ2-3; 7 bases map to TRBD2. V dropped 3 bases and J dropped 6; count of bases not matched to a gene: 15. CDR3 size: 17 residues. The germline gives CDR1 LGHNA, CDR2 YSLEER. CDR3: CASSQVLGGGPTDTQYF. The CDR3 bases are TGCGCCAGCAGCCAGGTCTTGGGGGGAGGGCCTACGGATACGCAGTATTTT.